This entry concerns a single T cell receptor (beta chain). Its antigen is not known. This sample was included in a study of monozygotic twins with inflammatory bowel disease. Broader study findings: It was in IBD patients that TCRbeta diversity (inverse Simpson) was lower than in healthy co-twins.

CDR3 length equals 12 residues. Looked up from germline, CDR1 is SGHKS and CDR2 is YYEKEE (reference sequence). Two nested PCRs, of approximately 16 and 10 cycles, processed TCRalpha and TCRbeta cDNA. TCRdb re-called the 5' RACE reads, yielding one record per CDR3 amino acid sequence without DNA. Found here are some 200,000 distinct CDR3 sequences; the top ten clones hold 1.5% to 2%. The rearrangement links TRBV5-5 to TRBJ1-1; the D call of TRBD1 rests on TCRdb alone, since no DNA is present to check it. The sample was blood. The sequence was obtained from a human donor with ulcerative colitis or Crohn's disease, or a healthy co-twin of an affected twin (not recorded which). CDR3 sequence: CASSLTGGSAFF. The complete variable domain, with remaining parts taken from reference TRBV5-5 and TRBJ1-1, reads DAGVTQSPTHLIKTRGQQVTLRCSPISGHKSVSWYQQVLGQGPQFIFQYYEKEERGRGNFPDRFSARQFPNYSSELNVNALLLGDSALYLCASSLTGGSAFFGQGTRLTVV.